These T cell receptor beta chains were read from a single sample in a study of cytomegalovirus exposure and HLA in healthy donors. The protocol was immunoSEQ multiplex PCR, while the TCRdb copy is restricted to in-frame clones and leaves out a portion. The table shows roughly 140,000 clones, with approximately 72% occurring only once. Material: PBMCs. These receptors were obtained from a man aged 18 to 30 in good health and CMV-seronegative. The CDR3 runs from the conserved cysteine through the conserved F or W. Each record gives: clone size, V gene, J gene, CDR3 length, D gene, CDR3 protein, CDR3 DNA. A D gene is named only where the DNA matches it firmly. Part of the rows lack a size; the others show once, few, many or a class for expanded clones.

few	TRBV7-9	TRBJ2-7	16	.	CASSLKLTDIGDEQYF	TGTGCCAGCAGCTTAAAGCTGACGGACATCGGAGACGAGCAGTACTTC
few	TRBV13	TRBJ1-2	15	.	CASSLWDTANYGYTF	TGTGCCAGCAGCTTGTGGGACACTGCTAACTATGGCTACACCTTC
.	TRBV27	TRBJ2-7	15	TRBD1	CASSLSGTGIYEQYF	TGTGCCAGCAGTCTATCCGGGACAGGGATCTACGAGCAGTACTTC
.	TRBV9	TRBJ2-2	17	.	CASSPESTSRRTGELFF	TGTGCCAGCAGCCCAGAATCAACTAGCAGACGTACCGGGGAGCTGTTTTTT
.	TRBV6-5	TRBJ2-2	14	.	CASTNGVNTGELFF	TGTGCCAGCACTAACGGGGTGAACACCGGGGAGCTGTTTTTT
once	TRBV4-1	TRBJ2-1	14	TRBD1	CASKGTGGYNEQFF	TGCGCCAGCAAAGGGACAGGGGGGTACAATGAGCAGTTCTTC
.	TRBV5-6	TRBJ2-2	11	.	CASRNTGELFF	TGTGCCAGCCGGAACACCGGGGAGCTGTTTTTT
.	TRBV19	TRBJ2-7	13	TRBD1	CASSMGQGGEQYF	TGTGCCAGTAGTATGGGACAGGGTGGGGAGCAGTACTTC
.	TRBV27	TRBJ2-4	15	.	CASSLGLKAKNIQYF	TGTGCCAGCAGTCTAGGACTTAAAGCCAAAAACATTCAGTACTTC
.	TRBV7-2	TRBJ2-7	15	TRBD2	CASSALAEPYYEQYF	TGTGCCAGCAGCGCCCTAGCGGAGCCCTACTACGAGCAGTACTTC
.	TRBV30	TRBJ2-6	18	.	CAWSPVGRDYSGANVLTF	TGTGCCTGGTCCCCGGTGGGCAGAGATTACTCTGGGGCCAACGTCCTGACTTTC
.	TRBV4-3	TRBJ2-1	13	TRBD2	CASSQVGGEEQFF	TGCGCCAGCAGCCAAGTGGGGGGGGAGGAGCAGTTCTTC
.	TRBV19	TRBJ2-1	14	TRBD2	CASSMHPSGNEQFF	TGTGCCAGTAGTATGCATCCTAGCGGCAATGAGCAGTTCTTC
.	TRBV10-3	TRBJ2-5	13	.	CAIMTSGGETQYF	TGTGCCATCATGACGTCCGGGGGAGAGACCCAGTACTTC
.	TRBV4-1	TRBJ2-1	16	TRBD1	CASSQGSGQVIYEQFF	TGCGCCAGCAGCCAAGGGTCGGGACAGGTTATCTATGAGCAGTTCTTC
few	TRBV5-1	TRBJ2-7	13	TRBD1	CASSPGQGGEQYF	TGCGCCAGCAGCCCCGGACAGGGAGGCGAGCAGTACTTC
.	TRBV5-1	TRBJ2-5	17	TRBD2	CASSLTLTSGGQETQYF	TGCGCCAGCAGCTTGACCCTTACTAGCGGGGGACAAGAGACCCAGTACTTC
.	TRBV7-9	TRBJ2-5	14	TRBD2	CASRVAGVGETQYF	TGTGCCAGCAGAGTAGCGGGAGTTGGGGAGACCCAGTACTTC
.	TRBV19	TRBJ2-1	13	TRBD1	CASNEGANDEQFF	TGTGCCAGTAACGAGGGGGCGAACGATGAGCAGTTCTTC
.	TRBV28	TRBJ2-1	15	TRBD1	CASSPTGTGGNEQFF	TGTGCCAGCAGTCCCACCGGGACAGGCGGCAATGAGCAGTTCTTC
.	TRBV7-2	TRBJ2-1	16	.	CASSSSGPRSYNEQFF	TGTGCCAGCAGCTCCAGCGGGCCTCGCTCCTACAATGAGCAGTTCTTC
.	TRBV27	TRBJ2-7	13	.	CASSLTGTYERYF	TGTGCCAGCAGTTTGACAGGCACCTACGAGCGGTACTTC
.	TRBV6-5	TRBJ1-5	13	.	CASSYQQRQPQHF	TGTGCCAGCAGTTACCAGCAGAGGCAGCCCCAGCATTTT
.	TRBV7-9	TRBJ1-1	15	.	CASSLGSGDGGGAFF	TGTGCCAGCAGCTTAGGATCGGGCGACGGAGGTGGAGCTTTCTTT
.	TRBV2	TRBJ2-1	15	.	CASRAYVILENEQFF	TGTGCCAGCAGGGCCTATGTCATTCTAGAAAATGAGCAGTTCTTC
.	TRBV28	TRBJ2-3	18	.	CASSTIDRSLTHTDTQYF	TGTGCCAGCAGCACCATCGACAGGAGCCTTACGCACACAGATACGCAGTATTTT
.	TRBV7-6	TRBJ2-7	14	.	CASSPLERSYEQYF	TGTGCCAGCAGCCCGCTCGAGCGGTCCTACGAGCAGTACTTC
.	TRBV5-1	TRBJ1-1	15	.	CASSLGTTVNTEAFF	TGCGCCAGCAGCTTGGGTACAACCGTGAACACTGAAGCTTTCTTT
.	TRBV30	TRBJ1-5	15	.	CAWSANLNSNQPQHF	TGTGCCTGGAGTGCCAACCTAAATAGCAATCAGCCCCAGCATTTT
.	TRBV11-3	TRBJ2-7	13	.	CASSLSSSYEQYF	TGTGCCAGCAGCTTATCCAGCTCCTACGAGCAGTACTTC
.	TRBV5-1	TRBJ2-5	16	TRBD2	CASSLETSGRRETQYF	TGCGCCAGCAGCTTGGAGACTAGCGGGAGGAGGGAGACCCAGTACTTC
.	TRBV27	TRBJ2-3	16	TRBD2	CASSFLADLSTDTQYF	TGTGCCAGCAGTTTTCTAGCGGACCTTAGCACAGATACGCAGTATTTT
once	TRBV21-1	TRBJ2-5	17	.	CASSKRTRTSSQETQYF	TGTGCCAGCAGCAAAAGGACGAGGACTAGCAGTCAAGAGACCCAGTACTTC
.	TRBV6-5	TRBJ2-1	14	TRBD1	CASTAGQGASEQFF	TGTGCCAGCACGGCGGGACAGGGGGCAAGTGAGCAGTTCTTC
.	TRBV7-9	TRBJ2-3	15	.	CASSLYSGDTDTQYF	TGTGCCAGCAGCCTTTATAGCGGAGACACAGATACGCAGTATTTT
.	TRBV27	TRBJ2-1	14	.	CASSYGSGANEQFF	TGTGCCAGCAGTTATGGTTCAGGGGCAAATGAGCAGTTCTTC
.	TRBV4-1	TRBJ2-6	16	.	CASSQDHSSGANVLTF	TGCGCCAGCAGCCAAGATCACAGCTCTGGGGCCAACGTCCTGACTTTC
.	TRBV19	TRBJ2-7	15	.	CASSMSANPGYEQYF	TGTGCCAGTAGTATGTCGGCGAATCCAGGTTACGAGCAGTACTTC
.	TRBV13	TRBJ2-1	12	.	CASSGTGNEQFF	TGTGCCAGCTCGGGGACTGGCAATGAGCAGTTCTTC
few	TRBV7-6	TRBJ1-4	16	.	CASSLAFSETGEKLFF	TGTGCCAGCAGCTTAGCGTTTTCCGAAACAGGTGAAAAACTGTTTTTT
.	TRBV30	TRBJ2-5	16	TRBD1	CAWNVGDRGQMETQYF	TGTGCCTGGAATGTAGGGGACAGGGGGCAAATGGAGACCCAGTACTTC
.	TRBV10-1	TRBJ1-3	14	.	CASSEEGGGNTIYF	TGCGCCAGCAGTGAGGAGGGTGGTGGAAACACCATATATTTT
few	TRBV7-2	TRBJ2-7	14	TRBD2	CASSLSGGPYEQYF	TGTGCCAGCAGCTTATCGGGAGGGCCGTACGAGCAGTACTTC
.	TRBV10-3	TRBJ2-3	13	TRBD2	CATWGGSTDTQYF	TGTGCCACCTGGGGGGGAAGCACAGATACGCAGTATTTT
few	TRBV7-9	TRBJ1-2	14	TRBD1	CASSKPGQTYGYTF	TGTGCCAGCAGCAAACCGGGACAGACTTATGGCTACACCTTC
.	TRBV7-8	TRBJ2-1	14	.	CASSLPGVFNEQFF	TGTGCCAGCAGCTTACCCGGGGTTTTCAATGAGCAGTTCTTC
.	TRBV6-6	TRBJ2-1	15	TRBD2	CASLKGLGLGGEQFF	TGTGCCAGCCTCAAAGGTCTGGGACTAGGGGGTGAGCAGTTCTTC
.	TRBV4-1	TRBJ2-1	16	TRBD1	CASSQPAGGQGNEQFF	TGCGCCAGCAGCCAACCCGCAGGGGGACAGGGGAATGAGCAGTTCTTC
.	TRBV7-8	TRBJ1-5	17	.	CASSPGRIRDFGQPQHF	TGTGCCAGCAGCCCGGGTCGAATCCGGGACTTCGGGCAGCCCCAGCATTTT
few	TRBV29-1	TRBJ2-7	11	TRBD1	CSVPGTGEQYF	TGCAGCGTTCCTGGGACAGGCGAGCAGTACTTC
.	TRBV30	TRBJ1-1	17	.	CAWSLFRVSGTSTEAFF	TGTGCCTGGAGTCTGTTTAGGGTCTCCGGGACTTCAACCGAAGCTTTCTTT
.	TRBV5-8	TRBJ2-5	16	TRBD2	CASSTRTSGSGETQYF	TGTGCCAGCAGCACGCGGACTAGCGGGAGTGGGGAGACCCAGTACTTC
.	TRBV6-6	TRBJ2-3	13	.	CASSPGETDTQYF	TGTGCCAGCAGTCCCGGGGAGACAGATACGCAGTATTTT
.	TRBV19	TRBJ2-5	14	.	CASSGGSRGQTQYF	TGTGCCAGTAGTGGAGGGTCGCGGGGGCAGACCCAGTACTTC
.	TRBV18	TRBJ2-1	11	.	CASSPEGEQFF	TGTGCCAGCTCCCCGGAGGGAGAGCAGTTCTTC
.	TRBV5-1	TRBJ2-7	18	TRBD2	CASSLGVSGTFGSNEQYF	TGCGCCAGCAGCTTGGGGGTTAGCGGGACATTTGGGAGTAACGAGCAGTACTTC
.	TRBV6-1	TRBJ2-7	14	TRBD1	CASTTGQGANEQYF	TGTGCCAGCACCACGGGACAGGGGGCCAACGAGCAGTACTTC
.	TRBV6-5	TRBJ2-7	14	.	CASSQGSGLYEQYF	TGTGCCAGCAGCCAGGGTAGCGGTCTTTACGAGCAGTACTTC
.	TRBV5-4	TRBJ2-7	15	TRBD2	CASSLSLASSYEQYF	TGTGCCAGCAGCTTATCACTAGCGTCCTCCTACGAGCAGTACTTC